This T cell receptor beta chain was retrieved from a study of T cell clonality in common variable immunodeficiency. Study results and limitations: Compared with healthy controls, CVID subjects showed increased TCRbeta clonality, mostly in about a third. Reportedly, TCR beta sequences from common variable immunodeficiency showed fewer deletions and N-nucleotide insertions.

This clone showed up many times. The antigen is undetermined. Measured with immunoSEQ multiplex PCR; TCRdb has only the in-frame clones, and not every one. The data show about 34,000 clones, with none appearing a single time. Heparinized whole blood, roughly 5 to 8 ml, came from each donor. This TCR was sampled from a person aged 18 to 69 in good health. The sample consisted of peripheral blood mononuclear cells.

CDR3 bases read: TGCGCCAGCAGCAGCACAGGGCGTAAACCCTACGAG. Translation: CASSSTGRKPYE. The CDR3 in its entirety is CASSSTGRKPYEQYF. V usage is TRBV5-1 and J usage is TRBJ2-7; D perhaps matches TRBD1 (6 bases). The CDR3 extends 3 residues past the end of the read, so its final part is completed from the germline J gene. This CDR3 region has 15 residues. V was shortened by 4 bases and J by 2 bases, with 16 bases between the two germline ends. Germline loops: CDR1 SGHRS, CDR2 YFSETQ. Combining the CDR3 with reference TRBV5-1 and TRBJ2-7 gives the whole variable domain KAGVTQTPRYLIKTRGQQVTLSCSPISGHRSVSWYQQTPGQGLQFLFEYFSETQRNKGNFPGRFSGRQFSNSRSEMNVSTLELGDSALYLCASSSTGRKPYEQYFGPGTRLTVT.